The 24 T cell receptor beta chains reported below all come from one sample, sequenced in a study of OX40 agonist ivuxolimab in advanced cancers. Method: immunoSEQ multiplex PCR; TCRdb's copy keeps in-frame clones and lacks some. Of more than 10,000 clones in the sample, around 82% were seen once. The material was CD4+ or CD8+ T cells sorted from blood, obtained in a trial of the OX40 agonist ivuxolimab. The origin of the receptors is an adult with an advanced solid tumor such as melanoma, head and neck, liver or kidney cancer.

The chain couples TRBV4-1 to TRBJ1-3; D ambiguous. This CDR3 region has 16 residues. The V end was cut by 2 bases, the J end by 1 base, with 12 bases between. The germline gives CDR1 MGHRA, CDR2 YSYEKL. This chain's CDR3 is CASSQPYDGSGNTIYF. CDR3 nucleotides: TGCGCCAGCAGCCAACCTTATGACGGGTCTGGAAACACCATATATTTT.

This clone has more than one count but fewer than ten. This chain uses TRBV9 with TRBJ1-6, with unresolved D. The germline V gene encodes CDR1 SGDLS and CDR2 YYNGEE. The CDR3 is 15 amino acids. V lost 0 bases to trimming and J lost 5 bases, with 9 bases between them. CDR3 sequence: CASSVGGSDNSPLHF. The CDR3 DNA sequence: TGTGCCAGCAGCGTAGGAGGTAGCGATAATTCACCCCTCCACTTT.

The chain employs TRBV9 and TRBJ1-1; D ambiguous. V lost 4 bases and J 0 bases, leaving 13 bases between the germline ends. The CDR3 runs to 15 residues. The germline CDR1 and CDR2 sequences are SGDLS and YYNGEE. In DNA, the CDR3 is TGTGCCAGCAGCCCTTTTCCGGATATGAACACTGAAGCTTTCTTT. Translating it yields CASSPFPDMNTEAFF.

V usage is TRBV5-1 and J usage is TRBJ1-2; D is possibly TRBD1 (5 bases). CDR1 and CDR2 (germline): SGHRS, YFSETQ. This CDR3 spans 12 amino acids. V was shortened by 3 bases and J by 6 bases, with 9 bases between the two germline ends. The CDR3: CASSSGGDGYTF. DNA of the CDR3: TGCGCCAGCAGCTCCGGGGGGGATGGCTACACCTTC. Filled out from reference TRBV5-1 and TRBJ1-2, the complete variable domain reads KAGVTQTPRYLIKTRGQQVTLSCSPISGHRSVSWYQQTPGQGLQFLFEYFSETQRNKGNFPGRFSGRQFSNSRSEMNVSTLELGDSALYLCASSSGGDGYTFGSGTRLTVV.

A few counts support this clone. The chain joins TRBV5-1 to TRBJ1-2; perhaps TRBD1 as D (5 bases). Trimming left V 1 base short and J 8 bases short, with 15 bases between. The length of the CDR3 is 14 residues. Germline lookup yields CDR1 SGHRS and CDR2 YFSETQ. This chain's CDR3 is CASSLPDGTLGYTF. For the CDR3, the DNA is TGCGCCAGCAGCTTGCCGGACGGGACTCTCGGCTACACCTTC.

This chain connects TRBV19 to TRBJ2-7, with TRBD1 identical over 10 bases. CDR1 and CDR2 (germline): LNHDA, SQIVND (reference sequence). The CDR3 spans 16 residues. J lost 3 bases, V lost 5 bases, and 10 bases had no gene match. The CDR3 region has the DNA TGTGCCAGTAGTGAGACGGACAGGGGGGGAATCTACGAGCAGTACTTC. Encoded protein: CASSETDRGGIYEQYF.

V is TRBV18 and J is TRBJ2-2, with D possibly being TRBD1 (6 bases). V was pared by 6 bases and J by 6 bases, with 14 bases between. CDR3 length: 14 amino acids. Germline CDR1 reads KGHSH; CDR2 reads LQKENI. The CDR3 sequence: CASSLDRFAGELFF. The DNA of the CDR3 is TGTGCCAGCTCCCTAGACAGGTTCGCCGGGGAGCTGTTTTTT.

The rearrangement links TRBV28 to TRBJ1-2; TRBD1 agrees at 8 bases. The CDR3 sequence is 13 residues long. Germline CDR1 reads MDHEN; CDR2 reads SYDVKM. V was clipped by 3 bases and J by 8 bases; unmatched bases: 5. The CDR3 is CASSLVRGRGYTF. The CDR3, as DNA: TGTGCCAGCAGTTTGGTCAGGGGGCGGGGCTACACCTTC.

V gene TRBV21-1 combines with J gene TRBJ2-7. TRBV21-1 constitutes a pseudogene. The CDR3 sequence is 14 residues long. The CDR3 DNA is TGTGCCAGCAGCAAAAGGGTCGAGGCCTACGAGCAGTACTTC. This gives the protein CASSKRVEAYEQYF.

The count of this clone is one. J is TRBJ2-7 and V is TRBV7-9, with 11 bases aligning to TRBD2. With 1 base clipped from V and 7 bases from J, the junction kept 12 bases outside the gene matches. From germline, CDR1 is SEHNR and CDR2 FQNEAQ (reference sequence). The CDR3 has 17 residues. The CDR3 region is CASSLGVSGLAGDEQYF. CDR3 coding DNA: TGTGCCAGCAGCTTAGGGGTCTCTGGACTAGCGGGCGATGAGCAGTACTTC. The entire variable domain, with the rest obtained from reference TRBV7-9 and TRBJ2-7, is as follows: DTGVSQNPRHKITKRGQNVTFRCDPISEHNRLYWYRQTLGQGPEFLTYFQNEAQLEKSRLLSDRFSAERPKGSFSTLEIQRTEQGDSAMYLCASSLGVSGLAGDEQYFGPGTRLTVT.

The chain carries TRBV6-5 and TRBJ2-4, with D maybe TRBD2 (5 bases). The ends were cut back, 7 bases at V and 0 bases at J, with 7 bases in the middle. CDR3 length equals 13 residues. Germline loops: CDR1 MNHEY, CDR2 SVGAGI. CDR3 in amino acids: CASKDSAKNIQYF. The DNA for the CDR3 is TGTGCCAGCAAGGACTCAGCCAAAAACATTCAGTACTTC.

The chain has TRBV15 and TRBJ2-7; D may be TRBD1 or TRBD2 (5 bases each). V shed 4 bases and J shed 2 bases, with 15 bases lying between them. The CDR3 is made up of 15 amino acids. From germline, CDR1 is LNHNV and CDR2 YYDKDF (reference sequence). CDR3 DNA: TGTGCCACCAGCAAGAAGTGGGACGGAGCCTACGAGCAGTACTTC. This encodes CATSKKWDGAYEQYF.

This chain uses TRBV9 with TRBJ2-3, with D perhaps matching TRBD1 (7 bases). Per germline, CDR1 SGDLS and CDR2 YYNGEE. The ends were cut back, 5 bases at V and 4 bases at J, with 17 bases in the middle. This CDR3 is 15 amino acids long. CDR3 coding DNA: TGTGCCAGCAGAAACGACAGGGAGGCTGCAGATACGCAGTATTTT. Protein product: CASRNDREAADTQYF. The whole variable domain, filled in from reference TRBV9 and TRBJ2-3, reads DSGVTQTPKHLITATGQRVTLRCSPRSGDLSVYWYQQSLDQGLQFLIQYYNGEERAKGNILERFSAQQFPDLHSELNLSSLELGDSALYFCASRNDREAADTQYFGPGTRLTVL.

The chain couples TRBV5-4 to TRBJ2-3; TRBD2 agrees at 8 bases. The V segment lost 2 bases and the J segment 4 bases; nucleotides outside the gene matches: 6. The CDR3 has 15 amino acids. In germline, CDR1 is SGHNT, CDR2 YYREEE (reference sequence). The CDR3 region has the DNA TGTGCCAGCAGCTTAGCGGGAGAGGTGGCAGATACGCAGTATTTT. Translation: CASSLAGEVADTQYF.

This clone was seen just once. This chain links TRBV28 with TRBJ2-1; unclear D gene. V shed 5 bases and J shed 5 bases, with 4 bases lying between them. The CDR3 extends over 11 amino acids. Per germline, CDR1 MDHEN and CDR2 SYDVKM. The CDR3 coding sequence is TGTGCCAGCAGTCGGAACAATGAGCAGTTCTTC. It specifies CASSRNNEQFF.

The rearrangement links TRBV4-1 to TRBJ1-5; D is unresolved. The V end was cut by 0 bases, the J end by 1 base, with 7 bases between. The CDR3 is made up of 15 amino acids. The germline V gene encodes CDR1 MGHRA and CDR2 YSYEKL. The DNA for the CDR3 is TGCGCCAGCAGCCAAGATCTTATAAGCAATCAGCCCCAGCATTTT. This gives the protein CASSQDLISNQPQHF.

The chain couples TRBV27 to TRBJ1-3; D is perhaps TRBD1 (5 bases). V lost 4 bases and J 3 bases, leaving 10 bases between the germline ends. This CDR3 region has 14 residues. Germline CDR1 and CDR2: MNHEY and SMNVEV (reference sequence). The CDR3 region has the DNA TGTGCCAGCAGTTCCGGGACCCGTGGAAACACCATATATTTT. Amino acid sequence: CASSSGTRGNTIYF.

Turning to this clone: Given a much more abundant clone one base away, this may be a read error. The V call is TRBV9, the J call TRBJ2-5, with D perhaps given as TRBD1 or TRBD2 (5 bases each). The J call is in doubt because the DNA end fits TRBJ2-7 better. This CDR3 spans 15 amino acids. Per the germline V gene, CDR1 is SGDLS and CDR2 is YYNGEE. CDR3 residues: CASSIAGDVSYEQYF. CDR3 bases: TGTGCCAGCAGCATAGCTGGGGACGTCTCCTACGAGCAGTACTTC.

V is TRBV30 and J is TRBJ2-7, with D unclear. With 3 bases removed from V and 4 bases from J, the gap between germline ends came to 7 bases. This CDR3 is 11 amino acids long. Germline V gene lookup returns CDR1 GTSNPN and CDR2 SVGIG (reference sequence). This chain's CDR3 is CAWRDGYEQYF. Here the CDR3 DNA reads TGTGCCTGGAGGGACGGATACGAGCAGTACTTC.

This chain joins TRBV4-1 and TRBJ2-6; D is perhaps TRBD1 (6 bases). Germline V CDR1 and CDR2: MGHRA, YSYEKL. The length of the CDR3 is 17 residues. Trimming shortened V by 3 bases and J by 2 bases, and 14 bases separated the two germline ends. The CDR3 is CASSQTNRAAGANVLTF. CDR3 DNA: TGCGCCAGCAGCCAGACAAACAGGGCGGCTGGGGCCAACGTCCTGACTTTC.

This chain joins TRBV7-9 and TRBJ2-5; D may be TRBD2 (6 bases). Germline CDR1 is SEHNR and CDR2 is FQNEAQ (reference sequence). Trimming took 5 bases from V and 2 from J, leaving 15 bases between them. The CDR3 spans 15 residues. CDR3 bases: TGTGCCAGCAGCCCGGGACCCCGGGAGCAAGAGACCCAGTACTTC. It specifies CASSPGPREQETQYF.

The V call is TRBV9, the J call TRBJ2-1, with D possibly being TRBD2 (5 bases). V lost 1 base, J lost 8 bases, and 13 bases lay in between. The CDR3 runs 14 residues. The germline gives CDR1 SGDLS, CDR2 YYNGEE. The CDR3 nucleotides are TGTGCCAGCAGCGTATATGAGGGTATAGATGAGCAGTTCTTC. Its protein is CASSVYEGIDEQFF.

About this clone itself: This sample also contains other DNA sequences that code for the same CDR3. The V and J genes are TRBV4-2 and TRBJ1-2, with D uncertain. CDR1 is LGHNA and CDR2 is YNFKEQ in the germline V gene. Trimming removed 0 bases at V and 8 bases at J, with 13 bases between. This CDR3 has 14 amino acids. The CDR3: CASSQDERVSGYTF. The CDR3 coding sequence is TGTGCCAGCAGCCAAGATGAGCGGGTCTCGGGCTACACCTTC.

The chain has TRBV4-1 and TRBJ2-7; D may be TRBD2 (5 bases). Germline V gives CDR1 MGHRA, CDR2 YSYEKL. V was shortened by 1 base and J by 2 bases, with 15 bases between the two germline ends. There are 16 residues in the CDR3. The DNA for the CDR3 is TGCGCCAGCAGCCAAGGCCTGAGGGTCACGGCCTACGAGCAGTACTTC. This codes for CASSQGLRVTAYEQYF.